This passage covers 15 T cell receptor beta chains from one sample sequenced in a study of T cell responses to AZD1222 COVID-19 vaccine. Repertoires were generated with immunoSEQ multiplex PCR, while TCRdb's copy carries only in-frame clones and drops some. The sample holds around 140,000 clones; about 90% are singletons and the top ten take 9.3%. The sample was peripheral blood, taken 28 days after the second AZD1222 dose. These receptors were obtained from an adult who received the AZD1222 COVID-19 vaccine.

This clone was observed once. The V call is TRBV18, the J call TRBJ2-7, with unresolved D. Germline loops: CDR1 KGHSH, CDR2 LQKENI. V lost 1 base and J 5 bases, leaving 12 bases between the germline ends. This CDR3 comprises 14 residues. The CDR3 DNA reads TGTGCCAGCTCACCACGGCAGAACGGCCACGAGCAGTACTTC. Translating gives CASSPRQNGHEQYF.

J is TRBJ1-1 and V is TRBV6-5; TRBD1 agrees at 8 bases. J lost 4 bases, V lost 5 bases, and 9 bases had no gene match. The germline CDR1 and CDR2 sequences are MNHEY and SVGAGI. The CDR3 contains 15 residues. CDR3 residues: CASSQRTGWSTEAFF. The CDR3 bases are TGTGCCAGCAGTCAACGGACAGGGTGGAGCACTGAAGCTTTCTTT.

About this clone: Other DNA sequences from this sample encode an identical CDR3 as well. The chain carries TRBV27 and TRBJ2-1; D might be TRBD1 or TRBD2, each matching 5 bases. CDR1 and CDR2 (germline): MNHEY, SMNVEV (reference sequence). The CDR3 runs to 15 residues. Trimming pared 5 bases from V and 5 bases from J, leaving 16 bases between. CDR3 bases: TGTGCCAGCAGTCCCTGGGTCAGAGGGGACAATGAGCAGTTCTTC. Translating gives CASSPWVRGDNEQFF.

V usage is TRBV11-2 and J usage is TRBJ2-2; D remains unclear. Germline-derived CDR1 and CDR2 are SGHAT and FQNNGV. This CDR3 region has 11 residues. With 6 bases removed from V and 3 bases from J, the gap between germline ends came to 2 bases. The CDR3 sequence is CASRYTGELFF. The CDR3 bases are TGTGCCAGCAGATACACCGGGGAGCTGTTTTTT. The variable domain in full, completed from reference TRBV11-2 and TRBJ2-2, reads EAGVAQSPRYKIIEKRQSVAFWCNPISGHATLYWYQQILGQGPKLLIQFQNNGVVDDSQLPKDRFSAERLKGVDSTLKIQPAKLEDSAVYLCASRYTGELFFGEGSRLTVL.

The chain has TRBV7-3 and TRBJ2-5; the D gene is possibly TRBD1 (6 bases). V lost 4 bases to trimming and J lost 1 base, with 7 bases between them. The CDR3 totals 13 residues. CDR1 is SGHTA and CDR2 is FQGTGA in the germline V gene. CDR3 bases: TGTGCCAGCAGCTCAGGGGTCCAAGAGACCCAGTACTTC. Its protein product is CASSSGVQETQYF.

The chain uses TRBV19 and TRBJ1-2; possibly TRBD1 for D (6 bases). Germline CDR1 is LNHDA and CDR2 is SQIVND (reference sequence). V lost 5 bases to trimming and J lost 0 bases, with 16 bases between them. The length of the CDR3 is 16 residues. The CDR3: CASSHRQDGANYGYTF. The DNA for the CDR3 is TGTGCCAGTAGTCATCGACAGGATGGAGCTAACTATGGCTACACCTTC.

The gene calls are TRBV19 and TRBJ1-6; the D gene is possibly TRBD1 (6 bases). Germline CDR1 LNHDA, CDR2 SQIVND (reference sequence). The CDR3 runs to 16 residues. The V gene lost 5 bases and the J gene lost 12 bases, with 23 bases spanning the gap. As DNA, the CDR3 is TGTGCCAGTAGTCCCTCGGACAGACGCTTCGGGGTACCCCTCCACTTT. Translation gives CASSPSDRRFGVPLHF.

The rearrangement links TRBV4-1 to TRBJ2-2, with 10 bases aligning to TRBD2. There are 20 residues in the CDR3. The germline V gene encodes CDR1 MGHRA and CDR2 YSYEKL. V trimming: 0 bases; J trimming: 4 bases; junction bases outside the gene matches: 14. The chain's CDR3 is CASSQDNGLAGVALTGELFF. As DNA, the CDR3 is TGCGCCAGCAGCCAAGATAACGGGCTAGCGGGAGTGGCCCTCACCGGGGAGCTGTTTTTT.

The chain uses TRBV27 and TRBJ1-1, with D maybe TRBD1 (6 bases). V was trimmed by 5 bases and J by 6 bases, leaving 16 bases between them. The CDR3 has 14 residues. Germline values: CDR1 MNHEY, CDR2 SMNVEV (reference sequence). The CDR3 region is CASSPPGAVSEAFF. The CDR3 DNA sequence: TGTGCCAGCAGTCCCCCGGGGGCTGTTTCTGAAGCTTTCTTT.

The chain carries TRBV9 and TRBJ1-1; TRBD1 might be the D (5 bases). V lost 4 bases, J lost 3 bases, and 13 bases lay in between. The CDR3 is 14 amino acids. The germline V gene encodes CDR1 SGDLS and CDR2 YYNGEE. The CDR3 region has the DNA TGTGCCAGCAGCATACAAGGGGAGGACACTGAAGCTTTCTTT. The encoded protein is CASSIQGEDTEAFF.

The V and J genes are TRBV6-6 and TRBJ1-2; no definite D call. Trimming shortened V by 2 bases and J by 8 bases, and 15 bases separated the two germline ends. The CDR3 spans 14 residues. Germline V lookup: CDR1 MNHNY, CDR2 SVGAGI (reference sequence). The CDR3 reads CASSYPGVRRGYTF. CDR3 DNA: TGTGCCAGCAGTTACCCCGGGGTTCGCCGCGGCTACACCTTC.

With regard to this clone: Germline is not matched at one junction end, which may reflect a read error. Other DNA sequences within the sample encode an identical CDR3. The chain has TRBV6-2 or TRBV6-3 and TRBJ1-6; no clear D. Germline V gene lookup returns CDR1 MNHEY and CDR2 SVGEGT. This CDR3 contains 16 residues. The CDR3 DNA sequence: TGTGCCAGCAGTTACTCGGGGAGCTCCTATAATTCACCTCTCCACTTT. This sequence encodes CASSYSGSSYNSPLHF.

By proportion, this clone is medium-sized. The chain recombines TRBV28 with TRBJ2-1, with 7 bases lining up with TRBD1. Germline V gene sequence: CDR1 MDHEN, CDR2 SYDVKM. V was pared by 6 bases and J by 3 bases, with 8 bases of the junction left unmatched. The CDR3 covers 15 residues. DNA of the CDR3: TGTGCCAGCAGCCCAGGGGGACGGGACTACAATGAGCAGTTCTTC. It specifies CASSPGGRDYNEQFF.

This chain uses TRBV4-3 with TRBJ1-2; D is unresolved. Per the germline V gene, CDR1 is LGHNA and CDR2 is YSLEER. The CDR3 totals 16 residues. The germline V and J ends were trimmed by 0 bases and 4 bases, with 15 bases remaining between them. The CDR3 nucleotides read TGCGCCAGCAGCCAAGATTTACCAGGCCTGGGCTATGGCTACACCTTC. Encoded protein: CASSQDLPGLGYGYTF.

The V and J genes are TRBV7-8 and TRBJ1-4, with D perhaps TRBD1 (6 bases). Germline assignment: CDR1 SGHVS and CDR2 FQNEAQ. V shed 4 bases and J shed 7 bases, with 13 bases lying between them. CDR3 length: 14 amino acids. CDR3 amino acids: CASSSQGRSEKLFF. CDR3 coding DNA: TGTGCCAGCAGCTCCCAGGGGAGAAGTGAAAAACTGTTTTTT.